This T cell receptor beta chain came from a study of T cell therapy after organ transplantation (dated by TCRdb to between 2019 and 2020). In the study overall: The therapy products consisted of autologous CMV-specific T cells grown in vitro for around 2 weeks using a peptide pool of 30 HLA class I and II CMV epitopes. This study was a follow-up analysis of the TRBV repertoire from an open-label phase I trial that tested autologous CMV-specific adoptive T cell therapy in people who had received solid-organ transplants. Across 2 to 6 intravenous infusions, patients got a median of 1.92 x 10^8 CMV-specific T cells. Of the 10 to 11 patients, only 7 or 8 had long-term post-therapy samples available. Short-term post-therapy blood samples were collected 4 to 8 weeks after completion of therapy. Among the ten patients, eight were classed as clinical responders, while two were classed as nonresponders. Each patient got up to 6 T cell doses, given every 2 weeks, and was then monitored for approximately 30 weeks after finishing therapy. Beyond this particular receptor, the publication reports: Before therapy, nonresponders had marked clonal expansions, and after therapy the repertoires of nonresponders changed only minimally. Fold change in CD8 clonality after therapy was inversely correlated with pretherapy clonality, suggesting that less biased repertoires were more receptive to remodeling. Reconstitution after therapy appeared to include not only transferred clonotypes but also endogenous clonotypes that had not been detected in the therapy products. Because the cohort was small, confounders such as concurrent antirejection and antiviral medications could not be assessed. The small number of expansions detected in nonresponders may be due to reduced sample coverage caused by poor CD8+ T cell yield.

Read against the paper, the sample's time point label means: 4-8 weeks after completion of therapy. Solid-organ transplant recipients with drug-resistant/recurrent cytomegalovirus were included as patients. Ten trial participants were selected for repertoire analysis based on availability of post-therapy peripheral blood mononuclear cells. Viable CD3+CD8+CD4- lymphocytes were sorted from PBMCs on a BD FACSAria III. The Qiagen DNeasy Kit was used to extract genomic DNA from sorted cells. Using the immunoSEQ two-step, bias-controlled multiplex PCR assay, TRB CDR3 regions were amplified from genomic DNA. CDR3 libraries were sequenced on an Illumina NextSeq 500. Turning to the authors' computational methods: The immunoSEQ Analyzer platform was used for the initial alignment and bioinformatics, which included bias normalization against synthetic CDR3 analogs. V, D and J genes were annotated according to IMGT database definitions. Additional TRBV analyses were carried out with default settings in VDJtools version 1.1.10 and the R package tcR version 2.2.1.11. GLIPH analysis was performed with version 1.0 using default settings. Significant clonotype frequency changes were tested by 2-sided binomial test with Benjamini-Hochberg correction (alpha = 0.01) in CDR3 sequences with at least 5 reads. This immuneACCESS table, as held by TCRdb, lists in-frame sequences with V and J called but not all clones. Of the missing ones, under half trace to an unresolved V gene in checked studies; the others have no known cause. Clone size and the V and J calls come from that table; the DNA yielded D and trimming. Across this sample there are about 3,400 clones, with about two thirds seen only once. Roughly 40% of the sample belongs to the ten largest clones.

A note on this clone: Its antigen has not been determined. Base qualities are not provided; no much larger clone lies one nucleotide away.

Deletion took 3 bases off V and 6 bases off J, with a span of 15 bases between the germline ends. The germline V gene provides CDR1 SGHDT and CDR2 YYEEEE. The CDR3 goes from the cysteine to the phenylalanine over 15 residues. The kept DNA is CDR3 alone, 45 bases in frame from the first base. The rearranged chain carries TRBV5-6 and TRBJ2-2, with the D gene call left open. The sequence was collected from a human patient who had received a solid organ transplant and had CMV disease. Following a transplant, some T cells may be graft donor cells, not patient cells. The sequences come from CD8+ T cells from blood, collected after autologous CMV-specific T cell therapy. In nucleotides, the sequence is TGTGCCAGCAGCTCGATATCTGGGGTATCCGGGGAGCTGTTTTTT. It codes for CASSSISGVSGELFF.